This TCR beta chain appears in the sequencing data of a study of blood T cell repertoires in COVID-19. Study information: Spain, Italy and the United States supplied samples that represented acute and convalescent COVID-19. The cDNA or gDNA used as material had been derived from T cells, B-cell-depleted T cells, or PBMCs.

In the original processing: Reference gene primer amplification in the assay estimated nucleated cell counts. Sequencing was performed with immunoSEQ multiplex PCR; in TCRdb, only in-frame clones are kept and a portion is missing. V and J calls and clone size are those listed in that table; D and trimming were worked out from the DNA. The table shows 45,000 to 55,000 clones, with 75% to 90% occurring only once. Material for sequencing was peripheral blood. This receptor was identified in a human donor in a cohort sampled during active COVID-19.

In nucleotides, the CDR3 is TGTGCCAGCCACTTTATCCCCCACACCGGGGAGCTGTTTTTT. This encodes CASHFIPHTGELFF. This sequence joins TRBV27 and TRBJ2-2; no definite D call. The V end lost 8 bases, the J end lost 3 bases, and 13 bases lay between the germline ends. This CDR3 spans 14 amino acids. The V gene's germline CDR1 is MNHEY and CDR2 SMNVEV (reference sequence).